In this sample, the clone carrying this T cell receptor (beta chain) turned up a few times. The target antigen is unknown. The data derive from a study of CD8+ T cells in alopecia areata. Study-level points and caveats: Scalp sequencing captures resident alphabeta T cells of normal skin too. Higher clonality than in normal scalp was seen in lesional scalp, especially alopecia totalis/universalis. Sharing of TCR sequences between patients (possibly for HLA-related reasons) was less clear than in mice.

Indicated treatment: oral pan-JAK inhibitor, 5-10 mg twice daily. RNA, once extracted, was reverse transcribed into cDNA for use as the sequencing template. Clones were read by immunoSEQ multiplex PCR, and TCRdb kept only the in-frame ones, dropping some. The sample has approximately 160,000 clones, less than 80% seen once. Sequencing used CD4+ T cells sorted from blood, obtained at week 24, from a patient treated with tofacitinib. The receptor was derived from a human donor with alopecia areata.

The CDR3: CASSQASGVETQYF. In DNA, the CDR3 is TGTGCCAGCAGCCAAGCTAGCGGGGTAGAGACCCAGTACTTC. This sequence joins TRBV4-2 and TRBJ2-5; 9 nucleotides line up with TRBD2. Trimming cost V 1 base and J 4 bases; bases outside gene matches: 1. The CDR3 spans 14 residues. Germline V gene lookup returns CDR1 LGHNA and CDR2 YNFKEQ.